Listed below are T cell receptor beta chains from one sample, sequenced in a study of blood T cell repertoires in COVID-19. Profiled with immunoSEQ multiplex PCR; TCRdb holds only in-frame clones, not every one. The table shows about 220,000 clones, with about 85% occurring only once. Input material: PBMCs or T cells enriched from blood (not recorded which). The receptors here all came from a woman between 25 and 40 years old who had recovered from COVID-19. CDR3s include the opening cysteine and the closing phenylalanine or tryptophan. D genes are given only for firm matches. The size of a clone is reported for some rows only, either as once, few or many, or as a class for expanded clones.

CASSIGLGYPQNRGTEAFF | TGTGCCAGTAGTATAGGTCTCGGGTATCCCCAGAACCGCGGGACTGAAGCTTTCTTT | NA | TRBJ1-1 | TRBV19 | NA
CASSLKGGNEQFF | TGTGCCAGCAGCTTAAAGGGGGGGAATGAGCAGTTCTTC | once | TRBJ2-1 | TRBV5-4 | NA
CASSPAEGSNQPQHF | TGTGCCAGCTCACCAGCAGAAGGGAGTAATCAGCCCCAGCATTTT | few | TRBJ1-5 | TRBV18 | NA
CASSLVLAGPYEQYF | TGTGCCAGCAGCTTAGTTCTAGCGGGTCCCTACGAGCAGTACTTC | NA | TRBJ2-7 | TRBV7-9 | TRBD2
CVRSKWTGGSNEKLFF | TGTGTCAGAAGCAAGTGGACAGGGGGTTCTAATGAAAAACTGTTTTTT | NA | TRBJ1-4 | TRBV7-5 | NA
CASSEGGADTGELFF | TGTGCCAGCAGTGAAGGTGGGGCCGACACCGGGGAGCTGTTTTTT | NA | TRBJ2-2 | TRBV2 | NA
CASSSDRVGETQYF | TGTGCCAGCAGCTCGGACAGGGTGGGGGAGACCCAGTACTTC | NA | TRBJ2-5 | TRBV7-8 | TRBD1
CASSFNGGGNTEAFF | TGTGCCAGCAGCTTCAATGGGGGCGGGAACACTGAAGCTTTCTTT | NA | TRBJ1-1 | TRBV11-2 | NA
CASSQDVLLGSSGNTIYF | TGCGCCAGCAGCCAAGATGTCCTTTTAGGGAGCTCTGGAAACACCATATATTTT | few | TRBJ1-3 | TRBV4-3 | NA
CSGETGTEQYF | TGCAGCGGGGAGACAGGCACCGAGCAGTACTTC | NA | TRBJ2-7 | TRBV29-1 | NA
CSVSVSGQGAGGYTF | TGCAGCGTTTCAGTCTCGGGACAGGGGGCGGGAGGCTACACCTTC | NA | TRBJ1-2 | TRBV29-1 | TRBD1